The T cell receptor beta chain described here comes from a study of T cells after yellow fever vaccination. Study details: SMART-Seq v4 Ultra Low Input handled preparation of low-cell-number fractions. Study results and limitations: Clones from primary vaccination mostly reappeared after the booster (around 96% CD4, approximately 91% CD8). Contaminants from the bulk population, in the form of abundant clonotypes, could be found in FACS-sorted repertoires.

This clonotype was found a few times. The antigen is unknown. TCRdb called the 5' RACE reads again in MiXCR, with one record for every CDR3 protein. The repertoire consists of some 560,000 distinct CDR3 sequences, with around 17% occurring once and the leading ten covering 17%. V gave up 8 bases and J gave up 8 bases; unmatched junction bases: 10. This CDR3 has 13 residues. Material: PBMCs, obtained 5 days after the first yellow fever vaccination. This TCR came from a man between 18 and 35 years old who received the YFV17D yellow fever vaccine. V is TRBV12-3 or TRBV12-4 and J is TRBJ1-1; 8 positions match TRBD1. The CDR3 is CASRGWAGGEAFF. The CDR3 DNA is TGTGCCAGCCGGGGATGGGCAGGGGGCGAAGCTTTCTTT.